The text below deals with one TCR beta chain. A much larger clone sits a single nucleotide away, making a read error possible. These data are taken from a study of blood T cells in healthy people across ages. The junction had 9 bases not matched to a gene; V was cut back by 2 bases and J by 10 bases. Germline V gene lookup returns CDR1 SGHRS and CDR2 YFSETQ. The CDR3 is 14 residues long. Alongside a J-beta primer mix, a sample-barcoded 5' primer served in a second PCR lasting about 6 to 12 cycles. The template-switch adaptor, which had 12 random nucleotides, put a tag on each cDNA molecule. TCRdb recomputed calls from the 5' RACE reads with MiXCR, one row per CDR3 protein. Of 1,800,000 or so distinct CDR3 sequences listed, roughly two fifths are singletons.

The clonotype was recovered from a human donor in good health. The chain carries TRBV5-1 and TRBJ2-3; TRBD1 aligns across 8 bases. The material sequenced was blood. The CDR3 here is CASSLGTGSDAQYF. The CDR3 DNA reads TGCGCCAGCAGCTTAGGGACAGGATCTGATGCGCAGTATTTT. The complete variable domain, with remaining parts taken from reference TRBV5-1 and TRBJ2-3, reads KAGVTQTPRYLIKTRGQQVTLSCSPISGHRSVSWYQQTPGQGLQFLFEYFSETQRNKGNFPGRFSGRQFSNSRSEMNVSTLELGDSALYLCASSLGTGSDAQYFGPGTRLTVL.